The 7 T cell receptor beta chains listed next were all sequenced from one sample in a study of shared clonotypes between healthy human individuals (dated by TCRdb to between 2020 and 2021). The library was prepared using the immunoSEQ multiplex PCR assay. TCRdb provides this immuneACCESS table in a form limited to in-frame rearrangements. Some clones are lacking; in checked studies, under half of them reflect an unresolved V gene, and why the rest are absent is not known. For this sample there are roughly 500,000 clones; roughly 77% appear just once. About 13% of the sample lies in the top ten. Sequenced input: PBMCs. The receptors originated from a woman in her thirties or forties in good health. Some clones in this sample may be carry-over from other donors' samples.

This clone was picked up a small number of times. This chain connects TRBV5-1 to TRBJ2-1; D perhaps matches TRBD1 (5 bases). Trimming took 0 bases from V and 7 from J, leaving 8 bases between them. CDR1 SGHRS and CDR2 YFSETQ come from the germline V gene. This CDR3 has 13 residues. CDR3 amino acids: CASSLDPGNEQFF. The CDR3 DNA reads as TGCGCCAGCAGCTTGGACCCAGGGAATGAGCAGTTCTTC.

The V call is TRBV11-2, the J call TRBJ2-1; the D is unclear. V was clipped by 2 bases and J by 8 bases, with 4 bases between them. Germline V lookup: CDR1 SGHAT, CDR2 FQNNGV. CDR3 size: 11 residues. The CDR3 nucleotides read TGTGCCAGCAGCTTACTGGATGAGCAGTTCTTC. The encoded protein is CASSLLDEQFF.

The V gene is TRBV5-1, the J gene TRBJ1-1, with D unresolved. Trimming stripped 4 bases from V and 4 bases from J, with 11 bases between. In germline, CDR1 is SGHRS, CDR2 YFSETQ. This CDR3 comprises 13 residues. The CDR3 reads CASSHGDGTEAFF. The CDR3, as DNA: TGCGCCAGCAGCCACGGAGACGGCACTGAAGCTTTCTTT.

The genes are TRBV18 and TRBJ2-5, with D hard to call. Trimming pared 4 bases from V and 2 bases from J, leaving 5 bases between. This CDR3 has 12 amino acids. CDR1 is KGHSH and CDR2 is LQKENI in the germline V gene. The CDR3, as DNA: TGTGCCAGCTCACAATCACAAGAGACCCAGTACTTC. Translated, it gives CASSQSQETQYF.

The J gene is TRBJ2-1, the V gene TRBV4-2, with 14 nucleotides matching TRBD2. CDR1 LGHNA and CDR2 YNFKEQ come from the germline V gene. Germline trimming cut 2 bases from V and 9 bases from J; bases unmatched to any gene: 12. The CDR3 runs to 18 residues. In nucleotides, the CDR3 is TGTGCCAGCAGCCAATTTGGTTCGGGACTAGCGGGAGCGGGTGAGCAGTTCTTC. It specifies CASSQFGSGLAGAGEQFF.

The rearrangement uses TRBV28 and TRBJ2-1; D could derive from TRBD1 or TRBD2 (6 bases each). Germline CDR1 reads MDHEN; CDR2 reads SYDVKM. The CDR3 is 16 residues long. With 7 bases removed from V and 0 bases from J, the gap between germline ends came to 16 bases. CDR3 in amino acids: CASTLRGGPSYNEQFF. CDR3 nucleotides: TGTGCCAGCACTCTCCGTGGGGGGCCCTCCTACAATGAGCAGTTCTTC.

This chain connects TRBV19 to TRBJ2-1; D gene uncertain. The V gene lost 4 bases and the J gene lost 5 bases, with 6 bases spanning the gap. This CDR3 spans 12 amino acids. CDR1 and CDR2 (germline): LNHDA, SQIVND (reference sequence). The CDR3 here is CASSTLNNEQFF. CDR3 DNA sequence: TGTGCCAGTAGTACATTGAACAATGAGCAGTTCTTC.